The clone carrying this T cell receptor (beta chain) was detected ten times or more. Its antigen is currently unknown. The sample comes from a study of T cell repertoires in cytomegalovirus infection. MiXCR, applied by TCRdb to the reads, yields one record per CDR3 protein. The data show roughly 630,000 distinct CDR3 sequences, 20% to 30% seen once. Overall study results and limits: Carriers of CMV and the relevant HLA type were discriminated by public TCR beta frequency. It was HLA-C-restricted CMV-specific TCR beta clonotypes that dominated the response ex vivo.

The CDR3 extends over 15 amino acids. The V gene end was trimmed by 5 bases and the J gene end by 4 bases; junction bases not matched to a gene: 7. Germline loops: CDR1 SGHTA, CDR2 FQGNSA. The V call is TRBV7-2, the J call TRBJ1-4; 7 bases line up with TRBD1. The TCR originated in a human donor in good health (CMV status not recorded). Some clones in this sample may be carry-over from other donors' samples. The sample consisted of CD8+ T cells from PBMCs. CDR3 amino acids: CASSAAGQHNEKLFF. The DNA of the CDR3 is TGTGCCAGCAGCGCAGCGGGACAGCATAATGAAAAACTGTTTTTT.